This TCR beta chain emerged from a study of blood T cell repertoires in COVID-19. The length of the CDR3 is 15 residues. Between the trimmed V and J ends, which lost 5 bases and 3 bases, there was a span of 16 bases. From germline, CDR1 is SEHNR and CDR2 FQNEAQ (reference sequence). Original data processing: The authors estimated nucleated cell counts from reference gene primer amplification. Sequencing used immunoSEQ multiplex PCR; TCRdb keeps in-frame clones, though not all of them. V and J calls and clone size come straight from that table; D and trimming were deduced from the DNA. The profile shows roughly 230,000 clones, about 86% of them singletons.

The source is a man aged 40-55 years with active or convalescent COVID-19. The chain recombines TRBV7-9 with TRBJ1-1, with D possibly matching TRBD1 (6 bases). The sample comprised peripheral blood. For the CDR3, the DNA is TGTGCCAGCAGCCTCGACGACAGGAAATACACTGAAGCTTTCTTT. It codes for CASSLDDRKYTEAFF.